These 6 T cell receptor beta chains were all obtained from the same sample, sequenced in a study of T cell repertoires in cytomegalovirus infection. Which antigens these TCRs recognize remains unknown. TCRdb passed the reads through MiXCR, listing each CDR3 protein once. The table records 800,000 to 950,000 distinct CDR3 sequences, about 33% of them present only once. The sample was cultured CD8+ T cells from PBMCs, taken from culture after CMV antigen stimulation. Receptor source: a human donor in good health (CMV status not recorded). Some clones in this sample may be carry-over from other donors' samples.

This chain uses TRBV27 with TRBJ1-1; 8 positions match TRBD1. Trimming removed 8 bases from V and 5 bases from J; junction bases left unmatched: 7. The CDR3 runs 13 residues. CDR1 and CDR2 from the germline V gene are MNHEY and SMNVEV (reference sequence). The CDR3 loop reads CASWTGRRTEAFF. CDR3 nucleotides: TGTGCCAGCTGGACAGGGCGGAGGACTGAAGCTTTCTTT.

In its sample, this clonotype was seen a few times. The chain joins TRBV24-1 to TRBJ1-2; 7 positions match TRBD1. V shed 3 bases and J 5 bases; nucleotides not matched to a gene: 8. This CDR3 comprises 15 residues. The germline gives CDR1 KGHDR, CDR2 SFDVKD. The CDR3 DNA is TGTGCCACCAGTGATCGACAGGGAGGTTTTTATGGCTACACCTTC. This encodes CATSDRQGGFYGYTF.

V and J are TRBV7-6 and TRBJ1-6; TRBD1 agrees at 12 bases. Germline CDR1 and CDR2: SGHVS and FNYEAQ. With 6 bases clipped from V and 7 bases from J, the junction kept 4 bases outside the gene matches. CDR3 length: 15 residues. The CDR3 here is CASRRGQGANSPLHF. CDR3 DNA sequence: TGTGCCAGCAGGAGGGGACAGGGGGCGAATTCACCCCTCCACTTT.

The gene calls are TRBV9 and TRBJ2-5; 7 bases align to TRBD2. CDR1 and CDR2 (germline): SGDLS, YYNGEE. The length of the CDR3 is 15 residues. J was trimmed by 4 bases and V by 1 base; bases with no gene match: 7. CDR3 DNA sequence: TGTGCCAGCAGCGTAAGCGGGGCTAGCCGAGAGACCCAGTACTTC. Translated: CASSVSGASRETQYF. The variable domain in full, with the rest retrieved from reference TRBV9 and TRBJ2-5, is DSGVTQTPKHLITATGQRVTLRCSPRSGDLSVYWYQQSLDQGLQFLIQYYNGEERAKGNILERFSAQQFPDLHSELNLSSLELGDSALYFCASSVSGASRETQYFGPGTRLLVL.

The CDR3 sequence: CASSLQGAIYEQYV. CDR3 nucleotides: TGTGCCAGCAGTTTACAGGGGGCAATCTACGAGCAGTACGTC. V gene TRBV28 combines with J gene TRBJ2-7; TRBD1 aligns across 8 bases. The CDR3 consists of 14 residues. After removal of 2 bases from V and 3 bases from J, the junction contained 3 bases not matched to a gene. Germline-derived CDR1 and CDR2 are MDHEN and SYDVKM.

CDR3 nucleotide sequence: TGTGCCACCAGTTTATTTACGACACAGGGCGGCGATACGCAGTATTTT. Translated, it gives CATSLFTTQGGDTQYF. The chain links TRBV15 to TRBJ2-3, with D perhaps matching TRBD1 (6 bases). Germline loops: CDR1 LNHNV, CDR2 YYDKDF (reference sequence). The ends were cut back, 6 bases at V and 6 bases at J, with 22 bases in the middle. CDR3 length: 16 residues.